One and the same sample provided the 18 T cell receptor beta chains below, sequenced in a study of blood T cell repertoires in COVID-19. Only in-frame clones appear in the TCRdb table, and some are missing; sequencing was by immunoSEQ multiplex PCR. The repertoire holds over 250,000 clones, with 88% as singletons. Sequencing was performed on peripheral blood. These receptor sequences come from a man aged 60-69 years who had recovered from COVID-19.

CDR3 residues: CASRRGRRRSNEKLFF. DNA for the CDR3: TGTGCCAGTCGACGCGGCCGCAGACGCTCTAATGAAAAACTGTTTTTT. This rearrangement joins TRBV19 to TRBJ1-4; D is ambiguous. This CDR3 comprises 16 residues. Germline CDR1 and CDR2: LNHDA and SQIVND (reference sequence). Trimming removed 8 bases from V and 3 bases from J, with 19 bases in between.

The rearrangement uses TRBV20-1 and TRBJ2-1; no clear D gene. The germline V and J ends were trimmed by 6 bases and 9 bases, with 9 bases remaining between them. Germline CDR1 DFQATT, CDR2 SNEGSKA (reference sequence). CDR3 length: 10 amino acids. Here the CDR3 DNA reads TGCAGTGCCGGAGAGGTTGAGCAGTTCTTC. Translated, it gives CSAGEVEQFF.

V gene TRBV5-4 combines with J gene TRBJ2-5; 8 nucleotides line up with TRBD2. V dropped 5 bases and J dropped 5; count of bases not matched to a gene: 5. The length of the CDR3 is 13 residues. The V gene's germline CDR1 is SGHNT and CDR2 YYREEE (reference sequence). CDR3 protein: CASSTGGRETQYF. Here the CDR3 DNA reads TGTGCCAGCAGTACGGGGGGGCGTGAGACCCAGTACTTC.

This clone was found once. CDR3 nucleotide sequence: TGTGCCAGCACCCGGGACAGCCCCTACGAGCAGTACTTC. Encoded protein: CASTRDSPYEQYF. The rearrangement links TRBV6-5 to TRBJ2-7; TRBD1 matches 7 bases. Losses at the gene ends were 7 bases for V and 2 bases for J; bases not matched to a gene: 5. The length of the CDR3 is 13 residues. Germline V gene sequence: CDR1 MNHEY, CDR2 SVGAGI.

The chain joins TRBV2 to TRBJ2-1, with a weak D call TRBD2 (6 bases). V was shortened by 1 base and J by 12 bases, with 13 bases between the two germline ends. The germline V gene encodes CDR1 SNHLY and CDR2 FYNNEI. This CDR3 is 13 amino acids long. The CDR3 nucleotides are TGTGCCAGCAGTGAAGAACCGGGACTCGGGCAGTTCTTC. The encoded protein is CASSEEPGLGQFF. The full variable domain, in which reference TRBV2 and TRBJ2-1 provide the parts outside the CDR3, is EPEVTQTPSHQVTQMGQEVILRCVPISNHLYFYWYRQILGQKVEFLVSFYNNEISEKSEIFDDQFSVERPDGSNFTLKIRSTKLEDSAMYFCASSEEPGLGQFFGPGTRLTVL.

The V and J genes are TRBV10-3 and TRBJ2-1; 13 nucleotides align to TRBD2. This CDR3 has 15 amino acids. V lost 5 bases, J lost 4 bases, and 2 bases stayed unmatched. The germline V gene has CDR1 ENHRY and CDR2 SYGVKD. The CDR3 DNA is TGTGCCATCAGTACTAGCGGGGGGGGATACAATGAGCAGTTCTTC. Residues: CAISTSGGGYNEQFF.

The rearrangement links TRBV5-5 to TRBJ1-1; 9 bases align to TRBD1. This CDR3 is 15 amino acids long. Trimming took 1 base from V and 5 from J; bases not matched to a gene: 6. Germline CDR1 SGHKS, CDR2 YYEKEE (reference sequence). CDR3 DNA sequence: TGTGCCAGCAGCTTGAGGACAGGGGTTAGTACTGAAGCTTTCTTT. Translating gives CASSLRTGVSTEAFF. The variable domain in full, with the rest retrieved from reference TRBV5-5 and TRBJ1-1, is DAGVTQSPTHLIKTRGQQVTLRCSPISGHKSVSWYQQVLGQGPQFIFQYYEKEERGRGNFPDRFSARQFPNYSSELNVNALLLGDSALYLCASSLRTGVSTEAFFGQGTRLTVV.

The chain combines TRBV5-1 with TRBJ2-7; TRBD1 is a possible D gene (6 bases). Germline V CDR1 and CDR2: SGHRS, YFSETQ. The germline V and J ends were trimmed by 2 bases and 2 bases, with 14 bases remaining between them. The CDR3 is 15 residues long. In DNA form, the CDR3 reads TGCGCCAGCAGCTTTTCCAGGGGACCCACCTACGAGCAGTACTTC. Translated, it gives CASSFSRGPTYEQYF.

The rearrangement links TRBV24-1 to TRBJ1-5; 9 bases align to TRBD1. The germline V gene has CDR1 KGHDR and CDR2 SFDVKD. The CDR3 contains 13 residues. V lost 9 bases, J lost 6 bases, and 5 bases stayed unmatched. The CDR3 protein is CATQDRGGQPQHF. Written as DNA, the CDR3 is TGTGCCACCCAGGACAGGGGTGGTCAGCCCCAGCATTTT.

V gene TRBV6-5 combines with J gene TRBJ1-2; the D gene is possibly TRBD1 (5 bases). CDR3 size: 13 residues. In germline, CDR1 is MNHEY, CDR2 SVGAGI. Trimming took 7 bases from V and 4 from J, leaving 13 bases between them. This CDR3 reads CASTRGGTYGYTF. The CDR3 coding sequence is TGTGCCAGCACCCGGGGGGGGACCTATGGCTACACCTTC.

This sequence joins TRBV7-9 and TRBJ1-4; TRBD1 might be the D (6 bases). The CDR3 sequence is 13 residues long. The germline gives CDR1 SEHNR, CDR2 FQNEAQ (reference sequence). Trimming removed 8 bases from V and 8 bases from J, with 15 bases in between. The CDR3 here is CASARAGAEKLFF. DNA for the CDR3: TGTGCCAGCGCGAGGGCAGGGGCGGAAAAACTGTTTTTT.

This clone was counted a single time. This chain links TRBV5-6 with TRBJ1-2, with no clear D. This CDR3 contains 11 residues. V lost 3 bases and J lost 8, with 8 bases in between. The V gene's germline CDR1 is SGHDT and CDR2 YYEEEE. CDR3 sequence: CASSSRGGYTF. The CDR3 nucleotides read TGTGCCAGCAGCTCTAGAGGGGGCTACACCTTC.

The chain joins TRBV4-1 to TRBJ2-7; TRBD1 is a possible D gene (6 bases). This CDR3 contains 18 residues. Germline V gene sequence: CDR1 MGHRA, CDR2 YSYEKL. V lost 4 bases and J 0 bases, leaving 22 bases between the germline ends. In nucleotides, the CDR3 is TGCGCCAGCAGCCCACGACCCGGGACATCGCTTAGCTCCTACGAGCAGTACTTC. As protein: CASSPRPGTSLSSYEQYF.

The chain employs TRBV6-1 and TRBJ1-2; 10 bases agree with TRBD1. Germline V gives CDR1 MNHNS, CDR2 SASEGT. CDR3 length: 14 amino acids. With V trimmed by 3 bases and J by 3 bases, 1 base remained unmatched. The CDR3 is CASSETGGDYGYTF. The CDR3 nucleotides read TGTGCCAGCAGTGAGACAGGGGGCGACTATGGCTACACCTTC.

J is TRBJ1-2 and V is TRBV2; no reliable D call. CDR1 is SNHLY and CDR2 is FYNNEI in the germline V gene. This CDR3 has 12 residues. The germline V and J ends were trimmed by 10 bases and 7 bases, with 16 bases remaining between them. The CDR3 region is CATENGRGGYTF. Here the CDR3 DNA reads TGTGCCACAGAAAATGGGCGGGGTGGCTACACCTTC. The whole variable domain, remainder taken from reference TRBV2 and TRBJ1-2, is EPEVTQTPSHQVTQMGQEVILRCVPISNHLYFYWYRQILGQKVEFLVSFYNNEISEKSEIFDDQFSVERPDGSNFTLKIRSTKLEDSAMYFCATENGRGGYTFGSGTRLTVV.

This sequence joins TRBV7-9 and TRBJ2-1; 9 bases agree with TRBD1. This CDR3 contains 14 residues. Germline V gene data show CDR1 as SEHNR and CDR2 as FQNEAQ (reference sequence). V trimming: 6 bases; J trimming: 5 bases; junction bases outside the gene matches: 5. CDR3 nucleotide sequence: TGTGCCAGCAGTTCCGGGACAGGGAACAATGAGCAGTTCTTC. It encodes CASSSGTGNNEQFF.

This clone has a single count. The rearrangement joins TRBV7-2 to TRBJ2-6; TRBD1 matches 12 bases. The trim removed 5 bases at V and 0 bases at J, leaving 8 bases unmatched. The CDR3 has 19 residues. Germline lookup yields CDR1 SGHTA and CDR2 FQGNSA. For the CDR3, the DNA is TGTGCCAGCAGCCCGGGACAGGGGGCTGGGTACTCTGGGGCCAACGTCCTGACTTTC. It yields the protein CASSPGQGAGYSGANVLTF.

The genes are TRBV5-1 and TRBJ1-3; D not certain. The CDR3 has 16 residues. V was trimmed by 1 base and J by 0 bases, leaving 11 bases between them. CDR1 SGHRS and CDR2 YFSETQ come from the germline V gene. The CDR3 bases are TGCGCCAGCAGCTTGAGTCGGGGTTTCTCTGGAAACACCATATATTTT. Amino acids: CASSLSRGFSGNTIYF.